A selection of T cell receptor beta chains follows, all from one sample in a study of blood T cells in healthy people across ages. TCRdb re-analysed the 5' RACE reads in MiXCR, keeping a single row per CDR3 protein. The sample lists about 1.6 million distinct CDR3 sequences, almost 35% seen once, with 11% in the top ten. What was sequenced was blood. Source of these receptors: a woman aged 25 to 39 in good health. The CDR3 runs from the conserved cysteine through the conserved F or W. D genes are given only for firm matches. Size values are once, few and many counts, or a class for expanded clones, and some rows have none.

V gene: TRBV5-1
J gene: TRBJ2-7
D gene: TRBD1
clone size: -
CDR3 length: 16
CDR3 DNA: TGCGCCAGCAGCGGAACCGGGACAGGGGGCCCCTACGAGCAGTACTTC
CDR3 protein: CASSGTGTGGPYEQYF

V gene: TRBV7-8
J gene: TRBJ2-3
D gene: TRBD2
clone size: -
CDR3 length: 17
CDR3 DNA: TGTGCCAGCAGGGGCCACACTAGCGGGGGGGCCACAGATACGCAGTATTTT
CDR3 protein: CASRGHTSGGATDTQYF

V gene: TRBV4-1
J gene: TRBJ2-7
D gene: TRBD1
clone size: -
CDR3 length: 15
CDR3 DNA: TGCGCCAGCAGCCAAAGACTACAGGGGGGCTACGAGCAGTACTTC
CDR3 protein: CASSQRLQGGYEQYF

V gene: TRBV12-3/TRBV12-4
J gene: TRBJ1-1
D gene: -
clone size: few
CDR3 length: 12
CDR3 DNA: TGTGCCAGCAGTTCTCAGGGGCCTGAAGCTTTCTTT
CDR3 protein: CASSSQGPEAFF

V gene: TRBV5-1
J gene: TRBJ2-7
D gene: TRBD1
clone size: -
CDR3 length: 15
CDR3 DNA: TGCGCCAGCAGGCCACAGGGGGCCCTCTCCTACGAGCAGTACTTC
CDR3 protein: CASRPQGALSYEQYF

V gene: TRBV6-6
J gene: TRBJ1-2
D gene: -
clone size: few
CDR3 length: 16
CDR3 DNA: TGTGCCAGCAGTTCCTCGGGGGCAACAGGCCTTTATGGCTACACCTTC
CDR3 protein: CASSSSGATGLYGYTF

V gene: TRBV7-2
J gene: TRBJ2-1
D gene: -
clone size: many
CDR3 length: 12
CDR3 DNA: TGTGCCAGCAGTTCTAGGGGGTCGGAGCAGTTCTTC
CDR3 protein: CASSSRGSEQFF

V gene: TRBV6-1
J gene: TRBJ2-3
D gene: TRBD1
clone size: few
CDR3 length: 16
CDR3 DNA: TGTGCCAGCAGCCCTTGGGACAGAGCTAGCACAGATACGCAGTATTTT
CDR3 protein: CASSPWDRASTDTQYF

V gene: TRBV7-6
J gene: TRBJ2-3
D gene: TRBD2
clone size: -
CDR3 length: 18
CDR3 DNA: TGCGCCAGCAGCTTGGCCGGGACTAGCGGGAGAAGCACAGATACGCAGTATTTT
CDR3 protein: CASSLAGTSGRSTDTQYF

V gene: TRBV4-2
J gene: TRBJ2-4
D gene: TRBD1
clone size: -
CDR3 length: 18
CDR3 DNA: TGTGCCAGCAGCCTAAGGGTGTCGGACAGGGGGACGGAAAACATTCAGTACTTC
CDR3 protein: CASSLRVSDRGTENIQYF

V gene: TRBV7-6
J gene: TRBJ2-1
D gene: TRBD2
clone size: -
CDR3 length: 16
CDR3 DNA: TGTGCCAGCAGCTTAGATAGCGGGGGCTTCTACAATGAGCAGTTCTTC
CDR3 protein: CASSLDSGGFYNEQFF

V gene: TRBV12-3/TRBV12-4
J gene: TRBJ2-3
D gene: TRBD2
clone size: many
CDR3 length: 14
CDR3 DNA: TGTGCCAGCAGTCAGGGACTAGCAAGAGATACGCAGTATTTT
CDR3 protein: CASSQGLARDTQYF

V gene: TRBV2
J gene: TRBJ1-5
D gene: -
clone size: -
CDR3 length: 17
CDR3 DNA: TGTGCCAGCATCAAGGGCTTCGGCAGGGGCCCTAATCAGCCCCAGCATTTT
CDR3 protein: CASIKGFGRGPNQPQHF

V gene: TRBV6-1
J gene: TRBJ1-5
D gene: -
clone size: -
CDR3 length: 14
CDR3 DNA: TGTGCCAGCAGTGAAACTGGCACAAATCAGCCCCAGCATTTT
CDR3 protein: CASSETGTNQPQHF

V gene: TRBV11-2
J gene: TRBJ2-7
D gene: -
clone size: -
CDR3 length: 13
CDR3 DNA: TGTGCCGGCAGCCTAAAACAGGGTGCCGAGCAGTACTTC
CDR3 protein: CAGSLKQGAEQYF

V gene: TRBV20-1
J gene: TRBJ2-2
D gene: -
clone size: few
CDR3 length: 17
CDR3 DNA: TGCAGTGCTAGATCCTCAGGGCAGGGATGGGACACCGGGGAGCTGTTTTTT
CDR3 protein: CSARSSGQGWDTGELFF

V gene: TRBV30
J gene: TRBJ2-7
D gene: -
clone size: -
CDR3 length: 14
CDR3 DNA: TGTGCCTGGGGACGGGACCTAGTCCCTTCTGAGCAGTACTTC
CDR3 protein: CAWGRDLVPSEQYF

V gene: TRBV6-1
J gene: TRBJ2-1
D gene: -
clone size: -
CDR3 length: 17
CDR3 DNA: TGTGCCAGCAGTGAAGCGCTTCCTTCGATTACCTACAATGAGCAGTTCTTC
CDR3 protein: CASSEALPSITYNEQFF

V gene: TRBV15
J gene: TRBJ2-3
D gene: TRBD2
clone size: -
CDR3 length: 20
CDR3 DNA: TGTGCCACCAGCAGAGATTACCTCGGGACTAGCGGGAGCAGCACAGATGCGCAGTATTTT
CDR3 protein: CATSRDYLGTSGSSTDAQYF

V gene: TRBV6-2/TRBV6-3
J gene: TRBJ1-6
D gene: -
clone size: few
CDR3 length: 15
CDR3 DNA: TGTGCCAGCAGAGCTCCCGACTTGGGGGGTTCACCCCTCCACTTT
CDR3 protein: CASRAPDLGGSPLHF

V gene: TRBV12-3/TRBV12-4
J gene: TRBJ1-1
D gene: -
clone size: -
CDR3 length: 16
CDR3 DNA: TGTGCCAGCAGTCTGCGAACGGGACCAACGAACACTGAAGCTTTCTTT
CDR3 protein: CASSLRTGPTNTEAFF

V gene: TRBV6-2/TRBV6-3
J gene: TRBJ2-5
D gene: -
clone size: few
CDR3 length: 15
CDR3 DNA: TGTGCCAGCAGTTACGATGGGGGGTTCTACGAGACCCAGTACTTC
CDR3 protein: CASSYDGGFYETQYF

V gene: TRBV11-2
J gene: TRBJ2-1
D gene: TRBD1
clone size: -
CDR3 length: 13
CDR3 DNA: TGTGCCAGCATAGGGGACAGGCGGGATGAGCAGTTCTTC
CDR3 protein: CASIGDRRDEQFF

V gene: TRBV29-1
J gene: TRBJ2-1
D gene: -
clone size: once
CDR3 length: 14
CDR3 DNA: TGCAGCGTTGTGGACCGGGGGCCCTGCAATGAGCAGTTCTTC
CDR3 protein: CSVVDRGPCNEQFF

V gene: TRBV27
J gene: TRBJ2-5
D gene: -
clone size: -
CDR3 length: 13
CDR3 DNA: TGTGCCAGCAGTCACACTGTTGAGGAGACCCAGTACTTC
CDR3 protein: CASSHTVEETQYF

V gene: TRBV20-1
J gene: TRBJ2-2
D gene: -
clone size: many
CDR3 length: 15
CDR3 DNA: TGCAGTGCTAGAAGGGGGGGGACAGACACCGGGGAGCTGTTTTTT
CDR3 protein: CSARRGGTDTGELFF

V gene: TRBV6-2/TRBV6-3
J gene: TRBJ2-1
D gene: -
clone size: many
CDR3 length: 14
CDR3 DNA: TGTGCCAGCTCAGGTAGCGTGTCCTACAATGAGCAGTTCTTC
CDR3 protein: CASSGSVSYNEQFF

V gene: TRBV12-5
J gene: TRBJ2-2
D gene: -
clone size: -
CDR3 length: 15
CDR3 DNA: TGTGCTAGTGGTTTGATACAGGCGAACACCGGGGAGCCGTTTTTT
CDR3 protein: CASGLIQANTGEPFF

V gene: TRBV7-8
J gene: TRBJ1-1
D gene: -
clone size: -
CDR3 length: 13
CDR3 DNA: TGTGTCAGCAGTCGAGACCCGAACACTGAAGCTTTCTTT
CDR3 protein: CVSSRDPNTEAFF

V gene: TRBV20-1
J gene: TRBJ1-1
D gene: TRBD1
clone size: few
CDR3 length: 14
CDR3 DNA: TGCAGTGCTAGGAGGGACAGGGGGCGGGATGAAGCTTTCTTT
CDR3 protein: CSARRDRGRDEAFF